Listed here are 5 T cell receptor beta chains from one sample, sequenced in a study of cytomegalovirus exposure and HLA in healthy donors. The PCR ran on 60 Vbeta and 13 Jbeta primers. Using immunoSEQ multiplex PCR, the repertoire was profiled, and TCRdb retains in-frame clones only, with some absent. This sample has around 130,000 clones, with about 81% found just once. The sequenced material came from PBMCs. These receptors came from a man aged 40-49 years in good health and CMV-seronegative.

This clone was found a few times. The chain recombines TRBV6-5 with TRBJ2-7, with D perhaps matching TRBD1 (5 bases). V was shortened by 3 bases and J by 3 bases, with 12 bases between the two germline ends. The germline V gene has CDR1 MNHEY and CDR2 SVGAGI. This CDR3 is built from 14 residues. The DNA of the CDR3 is TGTGCCAGCAGTTATCCCAAGGGGAACTACGAGCAGTACTTC. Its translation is CASSYPKGNYEQYF.

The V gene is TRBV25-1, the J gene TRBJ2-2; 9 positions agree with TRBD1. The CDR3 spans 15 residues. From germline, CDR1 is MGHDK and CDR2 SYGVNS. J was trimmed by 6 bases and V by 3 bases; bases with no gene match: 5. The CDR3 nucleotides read TGTGCCAGCAGTGAGGACAGGGGAGAGGCCGGGGAGCTGTTTTTT. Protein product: CASSEDRGEAGELFF.

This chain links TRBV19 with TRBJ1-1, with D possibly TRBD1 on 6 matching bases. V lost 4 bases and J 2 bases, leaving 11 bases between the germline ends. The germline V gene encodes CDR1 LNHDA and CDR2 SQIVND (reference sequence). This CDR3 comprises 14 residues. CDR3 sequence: CASSKLQGNTEAFF. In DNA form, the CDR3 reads TGTGCCAGTAGTAAACTACAGGGCAACACTGAAGCTTTCTTT.

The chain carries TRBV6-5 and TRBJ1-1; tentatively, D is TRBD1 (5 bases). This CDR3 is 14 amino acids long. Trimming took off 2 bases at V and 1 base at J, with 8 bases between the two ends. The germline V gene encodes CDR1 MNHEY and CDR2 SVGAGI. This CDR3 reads CASSYDRGNTEAFF. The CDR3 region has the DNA TGTGCCAGCAGTTACGACAGAGGGAACACTGAAGCTTTCTTT.

CDR3: CAIRDSYYEQYF. In DNA, the CDR3 is TGTGCCATCAGGGACAGCTACTACGAGCAGTACTTC. This rearrangement joins TRBV10-3 to TRBJ2-7; D is possibly TRBD1 (6 bases). This CDR3 comprises 12 residues. Germline V gene lookup returns CDR1 ENHRY and CDR2 SYGVKD. Trimming shortened V by 6 bases and J by 3 bases, and 9 bases separated the two germline ends.